These 25 T cell receptor beta chains were all obtained from the same sample, sequenced in a study of metastatic and nonmetastatic thyroid tumors. TCRdb re-called clones from the PCR reads using MiXCR. The sample yields fewer than 100,000 clones, 15% seen once. Each patient went into thyroid surgery without having received any treatment. Material: blood. The receptor source for this set is a female donor with papillary thyroid cancer or a benign thyroid nodule (not recorded which). Some clones in this sample may be carry-over from other donors' samples.

A remark on this clone: A read error may be the cause here, since a much bigger clone is one base away. CDR3 nucleotides: TGCGCCAGCAGTTCCCAAGAGACCCAGTACTTC. This translates into CASSSQETQYF. This chain uses TRBV10-2 with TRBJ2-5; D gene ambiguous. Germline lookup yields CDR1 WSHSY and CDR2 SAAADI. The CDR3 is made up of 11 amino acids. The V gene lost 5 bases and the J gene lost 1 base, with 2 bases spanning the gap.

This clone was counted at least ten times. This sequence joins TRBV4-2 and TRBJ1-4; possibly TRBD1 for D (6 bases). Germline V gene lookup returns CDR1 LGHNA and CDR2 YNFKEQ. Trimming cost V 0 bases and J 0 bases, with 17 bases left between them. CDR3 length: 19 residues. The CDR3 DNA is TGTGCCAGCAGCCAAGATCGCCCGACAGGCTATGCAACTAATGAAAAACTGTTTTTT. Residues: CASSQDRPTGYATNEKLFF.

This clone was recorded at least ten times. This chain links TRBV20-1 with TRBJ1-5; the D gene is possibly TRBD1 (5 bases). CDR3 length: 16 residues. V was clipped by 6 bases and J by 0 bases, with 18 bases between them. CDR1 DFQATT and CDR2 SNEGSKA come from the germline V gene (reference sequence). CDR3 region: CSASKPQAHSNQPQHF. The CDR3 region has the DNA TGCAGTGCCTCCAAGCCACAGGCTCATAGCAATCAGCCCCAGCATTTT.

This clone was detected ten times or more. The chain is built from TRBV10-3 and TRBJ2-7; 7 positions agree with TRBD2. The germline V gene has CDR1 ENHRY and CDR2 SYGVKD. This CDR3 is built from 12 residues. Trimming cost V 4 bases and J 6 bases; bases outside gene matches: 3. The CDR3 DNA follows: TGTGCCATCAGTGGGGGAGGGATCGAGCAGTACTTC. It translates to CAISGGGIEQYF.

A word on this clone: This may be a read error: a much more frequent sequence differs by one nucleotide. This CDR3 is also generated by other DNA sequences in the sample. The chain links TRBV25-1 to TRBJ2-5; possibly TRBD1 or TRBD2 for D (5 bases each). The CDR3 runs 12 residues. V was trimmed by 6 bases and J by 8 bases, leaving 13 bases between them. The germline gives CDR1 MGHDK, CDR2 SYGVNS. As DNA, the CDR3 is TGTGCCAGCAGCAGGGCCCGGGGTACCCAGTACTTC. It specifies CASSRARGTQYF. Full variable domain (rest looked up from reference TRBV25-1 and TRBJ2-5): EADIYQTPRYLVIGTGKKITLECSQTMGHDKMYWYQQDPGMELHLIHYSYGVNSTEKGDLSSESTVSRIRTEHFPLTLESARPSHTSQYLCASSRARGTQYFGPGTRLLVL.

This clone has ten or more counts. The V gene is TRBV6-2 or TRBV6-3, the J gene TRBJ1-5; D ambiguous. The V gene's germline CDR1 is MNHEY and CDR2 SVGEGT. V was shortened by 5 bases and J by 10 bases, with 15 bases between the two germline ends. This CDR3 is built from 13 residues. The CDR3 spells CASSITPVSPQHF. CDR3 nucleotide sequence: TGTGCCAGCAGTATCACCCCGGTCTCTCCCCAGCATTTT.

This clone was seen many times. This chain links TRBV10-3 with TRBJ1-1; 7 nucleotides match TRBD1. V shed 8 bases and J 4 bases; nucleotides not matched to a gene: 7. CDR3 length: 13 amino acids. Germline V gives CDR1 ENHRY, CDR2 SYGVKD. CDR3 bases: TGTGCCATCGCCCGGTCAGGGGGCACTGAAGCTTTCTTT. Translated: CAIARSGGTEAFF.

This clone showed up many times. The chain combines TRBV5-4 with TRBJ2-3, with TRBD2 identical over 15 bases. With V trimmed by 3 bases and J by 4 bases, 9 bases remained unmatched. The CDR3 consists of 18 residues. Germline V gene sequence: CDR1 SGHNT, CDR2 YYREEE (reference sequence). The CDR3 DNA reads as TGTGCCAGCAGCTCGGGACTAGCGGGGGGTGAGTGGGCAGATACGCAGTATTTT. Protein sequence: CASSSGLAGGEWADTQYF. Full variable domain (missing parts from reference TRBV5-4 and TRBJ2-3): ETGVTQSPTHLIKTRGQQVTLRCSSQSGHNTVSWYQQALGQGPQFIFQYYREEENGRGNFPPRFSGLQFPNYSSELNVNALELDDSALYLCASSSGLAGGEWADTQYFGPGTRLTVL.

This clone has ten or more counts. This chain links TRBV28 with TRBJ2-5, with D perhaps TRBD1 (7 bases). The germline V gene has CDR1 MDHEN and CDR2 SYDVKM. The length of the CDR3 is 14 residues. V was cut by 1 base and J by 2 bases, with 8 bases left in between. The CDR3, as DNA: TGTGCCAGCAGTTTATCAGGGGGGCAAGAGACCCAGTACTTC. Encoded protein: CASSLSGGQETQYF.

The sample holds many counts of this clone. V usage is TRBV19 and J usage is TRBJ2-3; 7 bases align to TRBD2. The CDR3 loop spans 14 amino acids. CDR1 and CDR2 (germline): LNHDA, SQIVND (reference sequence). Unmatched junction bases numbered 4, after V lost 6 bases and J lost 1 base. The CDR3 DNA is TGTGCCAGTAGCCTTGCGGGGGGCACAGATACGCAGTATTTT. This gives the protein CASSLAGGTDTQYF.

This clone was seen repeatedly, ten times or more. This chain's CDR3 is CSARDGAQQGWEQYF. In DNA, the CDR3 is TGCAGTGCTAGAGATGGGGCCCAACAGGGGTGGGAGCAGTACTTC. The chain carries TRBV20-1 and TRBJ2-7; TRBD1 aligns across 7 bases. J was trimmed by 7 bases and V by 0 bases; bases with no gene match: 12. Germline V gives CDR1 DFQATT, CDR2 SNEGSKA (reference sequence). The CDR3 has 15 amino acids.

This clone was seen repeatedly, ten times or more. The chain carries TRBV20-1 and TRBJ2-5, with D possibly matching TRBD2 (5 bases). The V and J ends lost 4 bases and 2 bases respectively, with 11 bases between them. From germline, CDR1 is DFQATT and CDR2 SNEGSKA (reference sequence). This CDR3 has 13 residues. The CDR3 DNA reads TGCAGTGCTACCCGGGATATTCAAGAGACCCAGTACTTC. Protein product: CSATRDIQETQYF.

In this sample, this clone turned up many times. The chain combines TRBV10-3 with TRBJ1-1, with 11 bases fitting TRBD1. The CDR3 has 17 residues. The junction had 6 bases not matched to a gene; V was cut back by 0 bases and J by 3 bases. Germline V CDR1 and CDR2: ENHRY, SYGVKD. CDR3 in amino acids: CAISESGGQGGYTEAFF. DNA for the CDR3: TGTGCCATCAGTGAGTCGGGGGGACAGGGGGGATACACTGAAGCTTTCTTT.

This chain connects TRBV14 to TRBJ2-3; tentatively, D is TRBD1 (6 bases). CDR3 length equals 16 residues. CDR1 is SGHDN and CDR2 is FVKESK in the germline V gene. Trimming stripped 0 bases from V and 4 bases from J, with 14 bases between. The CDR3 coding sequence is TGTGCCAGCAGCCAAGATCTACAGGGTTTTGCAGATACGCAGTATTTT. Its translation is CASSQDLQGFADTQYF.

At least ten counts were recorded for this clone. The chain links TRBV5-1 to TRBJ2-5; TRBD1 is a possible D gene (5 bases). Germline CDR1 and CDR2: SGHRS and YFSETQ. The germline V and J ends were trimmed by 5 bases and 2 bases, with 13 bases remaining between them. The CDR3 covers 14 residues. This CDR3 reads CASRGDRGQETQYF. Written as DNA, the CDR3 is TGCGCCAGCAGAGGTGACAGAGGACAAGAGACCCAGTACTTC.

This clone was seen many times. The V gene is TRBV6-2 or TRBV6-3, the J gene TRBJ2-5; D is tentatively TRBD1 or TRBD2 (5 bases each). V was clipped by 0 bases and J by 1 base, with 9 bases between them. Looked up from germline, CDR1 is MNHEY and CDR2 is SVGEGT. The CDR3 consists of 15 residues. The CDR3 DNA is TGTGCCAGCAGTTACTCGAGGGGTCGCCAAGAGACCCAGTACTTC. Translated, it gives CASSYSRGRQETQYF.

J is TRBJ2-3 and V is TRBV4-2; 12 bases match TRBD2. CDR1 and CDR2 (germline): LGHNA, YNFKEQ. The trim removed 6 bases at V and 6 bases at J, leaving 10 bases unmatched. The CDR3 is made up of 16 amino acids. The CDR3 sequence: CASSSTSGGTMDTQYF. In DNA, the CDR3 is TGTGCCAGCAGTTCGACTAGCGGGGGTACTATGGATACGCAGTATTTT.

This clone came up many times. The chain employs TRBV28 and TRBJ1-2, with a weak D call TRBD1 (5 bases). V was clipped by 4 bases and J by 9 bases, with 12 bases between them. The germline V gene has CDR1 MDHEN and CDR2 SYDVKM. This CDR3 contains 12 residues. The DNA of the CDR3 is TGTGCCAGCAGTTCCCGCAGGGTCAGCTACACCTTC. This encodes CASSSRRVSYTF.

This clone was observed many times. The chain employs TRBV28 and TRBJ2-7; 9 positions agree with TRBD1. CDR1 and CDR2 from the germline V gene are MDHEN and SYDVKM. J was trimmed by 2 bases and V by 6 bases; bases with no gene match: 8. This CDR3 has 15 residues. In DNA form, the CDR3 reads TGTGCCAGCAGAAACACAGGGGGCCTTCCCTACGAGCAGTACTTC. This sequence encodes CASRNTGGLPYEQYF.

This clone has only a few counts. J is TRBJ2-7 and V is TRBV6-1, with TRBD1 matching 10 bases. V shed 10 bases and J 3 bases; nucleotides not matched to a gene: 6. The V gene's germline CDR1 is MNHNS and CDR2 SASEGT. The CDR3 totals 13 residues. The CDR3 loop is CATWDRGIYEQYF. Here the CDR3 DNA reads TGTGCCACATGGGACAGGGGTATCTACGAGCAGTACTTC.

The gene calls are TRBV30 and TRBJ1-1; D is undetermined. Germline V gene data show CDR1 as GTSNPN and CDR2 as SVGIG (reference sequence). The ends were cut back, 1 base at V and 0 bases at J, with 6 bases in the middle. The CDR3 loop spans 13 amino acids. CDR3 sequence reads: CAWSELMNTEAFF. The DNA for the CDR3 is TGTGCCTGGAGTGAGCTCATGAACACTGAAGCTTTCTTT.

This clone was counted many times. The genes are TRBV11-2 and TRBJ2-1, with D unresolved. Trimming shortened V by 4 bases and J by 2 bases, and 18 bases separated the two germline ends. This CDR3 is built from 17 residues. Looked up from germline, CDR1 is SGHAT and CDR2 is FQNNGV. CDR3 coding DNA: TGTGCCAGCAGCTCAATCAGACCGGAGAAGCCCTACAATGAGCAGTTCTTC. It translates to CASSSIRPEKPYNEQFF.

At least ten counts were recorded for this clone. V is TRBV6-1 and J is TRBJ2-2; the D gene is possibly TRBD2 (5 bases). CDR3 length: 14 amino acids. The V end was cut by 4 bases, the J end by 9 bases, with 15 bases between. Germline CDR1 reads MNHNS; CDR2 reads SASEGT. CDR3 coding DNA: TGTGCCAGCAGTGCTACCGGGGAGTCCAGGGAGCTGTTTTTT. Translation gives CASSATGESRELFF.

Notes on this clone: This may be a read error: a much more frequent sequence differs by one nucleotide. At the DNA level, this CDR3 is encoded by other sequences in the same sample as well. The DNA for the CDR3 is TGTGCCAGCAGCTTCCCAGCCGCGTCCGGCAGAGGGGGTATTGGCGGTGAGCTGTTTTTT. It specifies CASSFPAASGRGGIGGELFF. J is TRBJ2-2 and V is TRBV7-2; D perhaps matches TRBD1 (6 bases). This CDR3 is built from 20 residues. Germline-derived CDR1 and CDR2 are SGHTA and FQGNSA. Trimming cost V 3 bases and J 11 bases, with 34 bases left between them.

In this sample, this clone turned up a few times. V is TRBV29-1 and J is TRBJ2-1; D is uncertain. Trimming removed 4 bases at V and 5 bases at J, with 15 bases between. The germline gives CDR1 SQVTM, CDR2 ANQGSEA. This CDR3 spans 14 amino acids. The CDR3: CSVVDGTSNNEQFF. Here the CDR3 DNA reads TGCAGCGTTGTGGACGGTACAAGTAACAATGAGCAGTTCTTC.